The clone carrying this T cell receptor (beta chain) was detected many times. The antigen is undetermined. The sample belongs to a study of T cells in Graves' hyperthyroidism and ophthalmopathy. Regarding the study as a whole: Expanded thyroid clonotypes (above 0.001) were mostly also found in blood.

There were TCR beta CDR3 regions amplified from RNA transcripts. During a first-round RT-PCR of the TCR CDR3, the HTBI primer set was used. MiXCR, run by TCRdb on the multiplex PCR reads, gives a single entry per CDR3 protein. The data contain about 620,000 distinct CDR3 sequences, around 15% of them singletons. The CDR3 is 13 amino acids. Germline V CDR1 and CDR2: MDHEN, SYDVKM. V lost 4 bases, J lost 2 bases, and 8 bases lay in between. The receptor was derived from a woman in her twenties or thirties with Graves' hyperthyroidism. V is TRBV28 and J is TRBJ2-5; D is perhaps TRBD2 (5 bases). The sample comprised blood. This CDR3 is CASSSGVQETQYF. The CDR3 DNA follows: TGTGCCAGCAGTTCCGGGGTACAAGAGACCCAGTACTTC. The whole variable domain, filled in from reference TRBV28 and TRBJ2-5, reads DVKVTQSSRYLVKRTGEKVFLECVQDMDHENMFWYRQDPGLGLRLIYFSYDVKMKEKGDIPEGYSVSREKKERFSLILESASTNQTSMYLCASSSGVQETQYFGPGTRLLVL.